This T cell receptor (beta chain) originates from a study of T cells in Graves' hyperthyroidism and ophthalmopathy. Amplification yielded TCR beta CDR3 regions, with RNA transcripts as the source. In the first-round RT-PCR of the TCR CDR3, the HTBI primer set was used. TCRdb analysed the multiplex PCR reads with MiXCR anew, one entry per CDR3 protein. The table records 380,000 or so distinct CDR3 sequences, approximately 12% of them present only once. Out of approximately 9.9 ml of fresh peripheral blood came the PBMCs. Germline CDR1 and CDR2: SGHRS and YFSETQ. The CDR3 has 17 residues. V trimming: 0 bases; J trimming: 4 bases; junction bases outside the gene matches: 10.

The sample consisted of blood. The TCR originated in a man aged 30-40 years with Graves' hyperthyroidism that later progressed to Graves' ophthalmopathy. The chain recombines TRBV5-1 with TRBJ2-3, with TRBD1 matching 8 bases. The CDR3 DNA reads TGCGCCAGCAGCTTGGAAGCACAGGGGGGTTTGGCAGATACGCAGTATTTT. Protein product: CASSLEAQGGLADTQYF.